Following are 12 T cell receptor beta chains from one sample sequenced in a study of T cells in women clearing cervical HPV infection. Profiling relied on immunoSEQ multiplex PCR, and the TCRdb table lists in-frame clones only, not all of them. This repertoire includes tens of thousands of clones. The sample taken for sequencing was blood buffy coat. The receptors shown here come from a woman between 18 and 75 years old with a cervical HPV16 infection that either progressed to CIN3+ or cleared (not recorded which).

As regards this clone: Coverage ceases 3 residues before the CDR3 finishes, and the germline J gene fills in the end. The chain links TRBV28 to TRBJ2-5, with D tentatively TRBD2 (5 bases). This CDR3 comprises 17 residues. Germline V lookup: CDR1 MDHEN, CDR2 SYDVKM. V gave up 6 bases and J gave up 2 bases, with 22 bases separating them. The covered CDR3 bases are TGTGCCAGCAGCGAAGGCCAGGAACTAGGGTGGCAAGAGACC. It encodes CASSEGQELGWQET. In full, the CDR3 is CASSEGQELGWQETQYF.

For this clone: The read gets to within 3 residues of the CDR3 end, and the germline J gene fills in the rest. V and J are TRBV7-9 and TRBJ2-1; D may be TRBD1 (6 bases). CDR3 length: 14 amino acids. From germline, CDR1 is SEHNR and CDR2 FQNEAQ (reference sequence). Trimming left V 8 bases short and J 8 bases short, with 19 bases between. The CDR3 DNA, read in part, is TGTGCCAGCCTCTCCCCACAGGGTACCTATGAG. It encodes CASLSPQGTYE. In full, the CDR3 reads CASLSPQGTYEQFF. Complete variable domain (other parts from reference TRBV7-9 and TRBJ2-1): DTGVSQNPRHKITKRGQNVTFRCDPISEHNRLYWYRQTLGQGPEFLTYFQNEAQLEKSRLLSDRFSAERPKGSFSTLEIQRTEQGDSAMYLCASLSPQGTYEQFFGPGTRLTVL.

According to its frequency, this clone is medium-sized (0.01 to 0.1%). The read stops 3 residues short of the end of the CDR3; the missing end is completed from the germline J gene. V usage is TRBV5-5 and J usage is TRBJ1-5; a possible D gene is TRBD1 (5 bases). The length of the CDR3 is 14 residues. Germline loops: CDR1 SGHKS, CDR2 YYEKEE (reference sequence). Trimming shortened V by 1 base and J by 5 bases, and 10 bases separated the two germline ends. CDR3: CASSLWGTDQPQHF. The sequenced CDR3 bases are TGTGCCAGCAGCTTGTGGGGCACTGATCAGCCC.

Comment on this clone: The read terminates 3 residues ahead of where the CDR3 ends, so the germline J gene completes it. The chain uses TRBV19 and TRBJ2-1; 11 nucleotides agree with TRBD2. There are 15 residues in the CDR3. CDR1 and CDR2 from the germline V gene are LNHDA and SQIVND (reference sequence). Unmatched junction bases numbered 6, after V lost 5 bases and J lost 6 bases. CDR3 DNA, as far as it was read: TGTGCCAGTAGTCTGGGACTAGCGGCCATCAATGAG. The encoded protein is CASSLGLAAINE. The entire CDR3 protein is CASSLGLAAINEQFF.

Of note for this clone: Read sequence stops 3 residues before the CDR3 end, and the germline J gene provides the missing end. The rearrangement joins TRBV15 to TRBJ1-2, with a tentative D call TRBD1 (5 bases). Germline V gene lookup returns CDR1 LNHNV and CDR2 YYDKDF (reference sequence). CDR3 length equals 13 residues. With 5 bases removed from V and 4 bases from J, the gap between germline ends came to 11 bases. The sequenced part of the CDR3 DNA is TGTGCCACCAGCCCTGAACAGGCCTATGGC. Protein sequence: CATSPEQAYG. The CDR3 in full is CATSPEQAYGYTF.

In the case of this clone: Sequencing ends 3 residues short of the CDR3 end; the germline J gene provides the rest. This sequence joins TRBV27 and TRBJ1-1, with 7 bases aligning to TRBD1. The CDR3 sequence is 17 residues long. With 5 bases clipped from V and 1 base from J, the junction kept 13 bases outside the gene matches. The germline V gene has CDR1 MNHEY and CDR2 SMNVEV (reference sequence). The sequenced part of the CDR3 DNA is TGTGCCAGCAGTCTAGGGGCCGGGACAGTCCAGAACACTGAA. This translates into CASSLGAGTVQNTE. In full, the CDR3 is CASSLGAGTVQNTEAFF.

The sequenced part of the CDR3 DNA is TGCAGTGCTACTTACAGGGGGACACCCACATACGAG. This codes for CSATYRGTPTYE. From start to end, the CDR3 is CSATYRGTPTYEQYF. The rearrangement links TRBV20-1 to TRBJ2-7, with TRBD1 identical over 8 bases. The read falls 3 residues short of the CDR3 end, and the missing part is taken from the germline J gene. Trimming took 4 bases from V and 4 from J; bases not matched to a gene: 12. Germline CDR1 DFQATT, CDR2 SNEGSKA (reference sequence). This CDR3 comprises 15 residues.

Worth noting for this clone: The read finishes 3 residues shy of the CDR3 end, and the germline J gene is used to complete it. J is TRBJ2-5 and V is TRBV6-1, with 7 bases identical to TRBD2. After removal of 2 bases from V and 3 bases from J, the junction contained 12 bases not matched to a gene. From germline, CDR1 is MNHNS and CDR2 SASEGT. The CDR3 is made up of 17 amino acids. The sequenced CDR3 bases are TGTGCCAGCAGTGAACCCACCGGGGTGGCGGGAGAAGAGACC. Translation: CASSEPTGVAGEET. The whole CDR3 region reads CASSEPTGVAGEETQYF.

On this clone: The DNA ends 3 residues before the CDR3 does, and the rest of the CDR3 is filled in from the germline J gene. The rearrangement uses TRBV20-1 and TRBJ2-1; D perhaps matches TRBD2 (5 bases). The CDR3 contains 15 residues. Germline V gene data show CDR1 as DFQATT and CDR2 as SNEGSKA (reference sequence). V dropped 0 bases and J dropped 0 bases, with 9 bases sitting between them. Incomplete CDR3 DNA: TGCAGTGCTAGAGATGGAGCGGTCTCCTACAATGAG. It encodes CSARDGAVSYNE. The full CDR3 is CSARDGAVSYNEQFF.

Comment on this clone: The CDR3 goes on 3 residues after the read ends, and that part is filled in from the germline J gene. The chain is built from TRBV5-1 and TRBJ2-7; 13 nucleotides line up with TRBD2. The V segment lost 2 bases and the J segment 0 bases; nucleotides outside the gene matches: 8. CDR1 and CDR2 (germline): SGHRS, YFSETQ. The CDR3 totals 18 residues. The sequenced part of the CDR3 DNA is TGCGCCAGCAGCTTACCTCAACTAGCGGGAGGGTTCTCCTACGAG. Its translation is CASSLPQLAGGFSYE. The whole CDR3 region reads CASSLPQLAGGFSYEQYF.

A note on this clone: The missing CDR3 end, 3 residues past where the read stops, is filled in from the germline J gene. The rearrangement links TRBV6-2 or TRBV6-3 to TRBJ2-7; possibly TRBD2 for D (6 bases). This CDR3 is 14 amino acids long. Germline values: CDR1 MNHEY, CDR2 SVGEGT. V was clipped by 5 bases and J by 2 bases, with 13 bases between them. CDR3 DNA, as far as it was read: TGTGCCAGCAGTCCCGGGCCGGGGGCCTACGAG. Translation gives CASSPGPGAYE. In full, the CDR3 reads CASSPGPGAYEQYF.

Regarding this clone: The sequence runs out 3 residues before the end of the CDR3; the remainder is reconstructed from the germline J gene. This chain connects TRBV20-1 to TRBJ2-3, with 9 bases fitting TRBD2. Trimming removed 5 bases from V and 3 bases from J; junction bases left unmatched: 6. Germline V gene data show CDR1 as DFQATT and CDR2 as SNEGSKA (reference sequence). The CDR3 is 14 amino acids. The CDR3 region is CSARIAGVTDTQYF. The CDR3 bases that were read are TGCAGTGCTCGAATAGCGGGAGTAACAGATACG.